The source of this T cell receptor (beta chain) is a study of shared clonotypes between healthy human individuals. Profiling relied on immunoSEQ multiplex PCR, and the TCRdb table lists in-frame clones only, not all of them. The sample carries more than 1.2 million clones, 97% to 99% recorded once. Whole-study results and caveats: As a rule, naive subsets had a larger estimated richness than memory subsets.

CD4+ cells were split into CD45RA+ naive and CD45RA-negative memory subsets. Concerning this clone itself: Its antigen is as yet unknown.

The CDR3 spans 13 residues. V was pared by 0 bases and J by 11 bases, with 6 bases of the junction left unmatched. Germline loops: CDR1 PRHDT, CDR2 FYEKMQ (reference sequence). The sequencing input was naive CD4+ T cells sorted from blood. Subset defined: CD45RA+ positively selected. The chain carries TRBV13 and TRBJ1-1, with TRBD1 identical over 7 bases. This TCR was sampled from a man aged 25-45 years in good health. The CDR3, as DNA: TGTGCCAGCAGCTTAGGATTGACAGGGCCGGCTTTCTTT. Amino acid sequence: CASSLGLTGPAFF. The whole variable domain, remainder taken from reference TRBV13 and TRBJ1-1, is AAGVIQSPRHLIKEKRETATLKCYPIPRHDTVYWYQQGPGQDPQFLISFYEKMQSDKGSIPDRFSAQQFSDYHSELNMSSLELGDSALYFCASSLGLTGPAFFGQGTRLTVV.